This T cell receptor beta chain derives from a study of neurological immune-mediated disorders. Regarding the study as a whole: HTLV-1-associated myelopathy had the most TCR clonal expansion, and multiple sclerosis had the least, less than healthy controls.

Comment on this clonotype: Its target is unknown. This could be a read error, since a much larger clone is one nucleotide away.

CDR1 is DFQATT and CDR2 is SNEGSKA in the germline V gene (reference sequence). This CDR3 has 14 residues. Between the trimmed V and J ends, which lost 2 bases and 3 bases, there was a span of 10 bases. Each CDR3 protein gets one entry after TCRdb re-called the 5' RACE reads with MiXCR. The sample has approximately 77,000 distinct CDR3 sequences; roughly 9.9% are singletons. Sequencing was done on a sample of PBMCs. The TCR comes from a man in his fifties in good health. The genes are TRBV20-1 and TRBJ2-2, with D possibly being TRBD1 (7 bases). CDR3 sequence reads: CSARSGGHTGELFF. In DNA form, the CDR3 reads TGCAGTGCTAGATCAGGGGGGCACACCGGGGAGCTGTTTTTT.